The rows below give T cell receptor beta chains drawn from one sample of a study of T cell responses to AZD1222 COVID-19 vaccine. Assay used: immunoSEQ multiplex PCR; TCRdb lists only in-frame clones, some missing. Counted here are about 130,000 clones, approximately 90% occurring once; the ten biggest clones make up more than 1%. The sample consisted of peripheral blood, taken 28 days after the second AZD1222 dose. The receptors shown here come from an adult who received the AZD1222 COVID-19 vaccine. The CDR3 runs from the conserved cysteine through the conserved F or W. D genes are given only for firm matches. Clone size is shown for a subset of rows, as once, few, many or a class of expanded clone.

. TRBJ2-1 TRBD2 TRBV3-1/TRBV3-2 TGTGCCAGCAGCCAAAAGGCAAGGTCAGCGGGAGTGAATGAGCAGTTCTTC CASSQKARSAGVNEQFF
few TRBJ2-7 TRBD1 TRBV9 TGTGCCAGCAGCTTGGGACAGGGACCCCACGAGCAGTACTTC CASSLGQGPHEQYF
. TRBJ1-1 TRBD1 TRBV2 TGTGCCAGCAAAGAGGACAGGGGCACTGAAGCTTTCTTT CASKEDRGTEAFF
. TRBJ1-5 . TRBV3-1/TRBV3-2 TGTGCCAGCAGCCAGTGGGGCGGGAATCAGCCCCAGCATTTT CASSQWGGNQPQHF
. TRBJ2-3 . TRBV2 TGTGCCACGACCGGGCCGAGGGGGGGAACAGATACGCAGTATTTT CATTGPRGGTDTQYF
. TRBJ1-2 . TRBV5-1 TGCGCCAGCAGCGGCGGGACTTACTATGGCTACACCTTC CASSGGTYYGYTF
. TRBJ2-3 . TRBV3-1/TRBV3-2 TGTGCCAGCTCGGACGGGCTGACAGATACGCAGTATTTT CASSDGLTDTQYF
. TRBJ2-5 . TRBV7-3 TGTGCCAGCAGCTCACATCCAGGAGAGACCCAGTACTTC CASSSHPGETQYF
. TRBJ1-1 . TRBV28 TGTGCCAGCAGTGCCGGGGGGGCGAACACTGAAGCTTTCTTT CASSAGGANTEAFF
once TRBJ1-4 TRBD1 TRBV27 TGTGCCAGCGGGGACAGAGATAATGAAAAACTGTTTTTT CASGDRDNEKLFF
. TRBJ1-6 . TRBV19 TGTGCCAGTAGTAACGGGGGCGCAGGGTCACCCCTCCACTTT CASSNGGAGSPLHF
. TRBJ2-2 . TRBV7-3 TGTGCCAGCAGCTTGAATTCTGCGAACACCGGGGAGCTGTTTTTT CASSLNSANTGELFF
. TRBJ2-5 . TRBV28 TGTGCCAGCAGTTTCACTCCTAGTGATACGTTCCAAGAGACCCAGTACTTC CASSFTPSDTFQETQYF
few TRBJ2-2 TRBD2 TRBV9 TGTGCCAGCAGCTTACGGGAGGATGGCACCGGGGAGCTGTTTTTT CASSLREDGTGELFF
. TRBJ2-3 . TRBV7-6 TGTGCCAGCAGCTTATATGGGGCAGATACGCAGTATTTT CASSLYGADTQYF
few TRBJ1-2 TRBD1 TRBV28 TGTGCCAGCGAGGGAGACAGGGGGGGCCTGGTAAATGGCTACACCTTC CASEGDRGGLVNGYTF
. TRBJ1-3 . TRBV2 TGTGCCAGCAGCCGGGCTAGGGAACGAGGAAACACCATATATTTT CASSRARERGNTIYF
. TRBJ1-2 . TRBV6-5 TGTGCCAGCAGTAGACGGGCAGGGCTTAACTATGGCTACACCTTC CASSRRAGLNYGYTF
. TRBJ2-2 TRBD2 TRBV7-8 TGTGCCAGCAGCTTATACACTAGCGGAGTTAACACCGGGGAGCTGTTTTTT CASSLYTSGVNTGELFF
. TRBJ1-2 . TRBV27 TGTGCCAGCAGTTCCTTGACAGGCGGCTACACCTTC CASSSLTGGYTF
. TRBJ2-5 . TRBV7-3 TGTGCCAGCAGCTTAAGTAGTAGGGCGACCCAGTACTTC CASSLSSRATQYF
. TRBJ2-7 TRBD1 TRBV10-3 TGTGCCATCAGTGAGTCAACAGGGGGATCCTACGAGCAGTACTTC CAISESTGGSYEQYF
. TRBJ2-7 TRBD2 TRBV29-1 TGCAGCGTTGTAGCGGGAGGGCGCGAGCAGTACTTC CSVVAGGREQYF
. TRBJ2-1 . TRBV19 TGTGCCAGTAGTATTGGGACTTCCTACAATGAGCAGTTCTTC CASSIGTSYNEQFF
. TRBJ2-1 . TRBV27 TGTGCCAGCAGTTTAGGTTTGGCCTACAATGAGCAGTTCTTC CASSLGLAYNEQFF
. TRBJ2-7 . TRBV18 TGTGCCAGCTCACCACCGGGACAAACCTACGAGCAGTACTTC CASSPPGQTYEQYF
. TRBJ2-4 . TRBV20-1 TGCAGTGCTAGAGATCAGGCAGGCGACCACTTC CSARDQAGDHF
. TRBJ1-6 . TRBV2 TGTGCCAGCAGAGGAGCCGGGACGGCAAATTCACCCCTCCACTTT CASRGAGTANSPLHF
. TRBJ2-7 TRBD2 TRBV6-5 TGTGCCAGCAGTCGGACTAGCGGCCGACGAGAGCAGTACTTC CASSRTSGRREQYF
. TRBJ1-6 . TRBV6-4 TGTGCCACCAGAAAGGCGAGCTCCTATAATTCACCCCTCCACTTT CATRKASSYNSPLHF
. TRBJ1-5 . TRBV3-1/TRBV3-2 TGTGCCAGCAGCCAAGGACGGCGATCGCCCCAGCATTTT CASSQGRRSPQHF
. TRBJ2-1 TRBD2 TRBV30 TGTGCCTGGAGGAGAAGCGGGAAAGGGTCCTACAATGAGCAGTTCTTC CAWRRSGKGSYNEQFF